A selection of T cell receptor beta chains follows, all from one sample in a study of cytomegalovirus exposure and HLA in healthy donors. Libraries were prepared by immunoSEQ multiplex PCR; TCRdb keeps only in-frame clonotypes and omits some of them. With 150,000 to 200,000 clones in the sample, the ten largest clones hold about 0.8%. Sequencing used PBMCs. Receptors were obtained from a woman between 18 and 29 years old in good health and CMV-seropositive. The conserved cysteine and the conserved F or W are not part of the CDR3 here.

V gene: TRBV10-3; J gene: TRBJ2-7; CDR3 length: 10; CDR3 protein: AISGNRYEQY
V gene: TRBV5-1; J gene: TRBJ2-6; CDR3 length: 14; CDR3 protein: ASSEGLLSGANVLT
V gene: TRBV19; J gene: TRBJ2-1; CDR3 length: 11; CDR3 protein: ASSKQQGNEQF
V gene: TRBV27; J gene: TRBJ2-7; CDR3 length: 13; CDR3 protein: ASSLSVGGIYEQY
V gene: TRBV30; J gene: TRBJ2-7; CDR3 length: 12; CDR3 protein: AWSGTGSSYEQY
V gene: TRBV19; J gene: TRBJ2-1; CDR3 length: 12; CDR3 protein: ASSISGTYNEQF
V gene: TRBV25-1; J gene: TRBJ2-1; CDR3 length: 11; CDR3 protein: ASQDAGAYEQF
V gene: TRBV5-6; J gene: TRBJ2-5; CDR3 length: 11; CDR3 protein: ASRIGVSETQY
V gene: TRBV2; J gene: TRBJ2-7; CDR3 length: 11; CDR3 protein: ASSDRLMGEQY
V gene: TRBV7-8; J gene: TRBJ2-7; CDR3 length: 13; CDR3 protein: ASSLGGTRGYEQY
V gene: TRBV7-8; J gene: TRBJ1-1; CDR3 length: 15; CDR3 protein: ASSLAYVWAGNTEAF